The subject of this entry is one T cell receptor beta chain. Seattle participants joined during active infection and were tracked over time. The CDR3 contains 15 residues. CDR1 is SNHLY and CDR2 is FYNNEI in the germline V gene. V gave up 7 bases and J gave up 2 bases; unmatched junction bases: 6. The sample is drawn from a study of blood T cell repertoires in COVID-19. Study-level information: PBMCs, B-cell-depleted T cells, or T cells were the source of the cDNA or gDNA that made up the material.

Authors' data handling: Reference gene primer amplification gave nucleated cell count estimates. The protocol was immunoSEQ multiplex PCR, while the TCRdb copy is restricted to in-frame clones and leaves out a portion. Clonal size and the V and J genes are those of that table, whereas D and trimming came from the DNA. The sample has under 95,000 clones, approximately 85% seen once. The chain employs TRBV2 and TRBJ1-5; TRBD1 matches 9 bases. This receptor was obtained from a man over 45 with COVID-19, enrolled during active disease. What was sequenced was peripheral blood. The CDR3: CASKRDRAGNQPQHF. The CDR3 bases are TGTGCCAGCAAGAGGGACAGGGCCGGCAATCAGCCCCAGCATTTT.